These 30 T cell receptor beta chains were all obtained from the same sample, sequenced in a study of blood T cell repertoires in COVID-19. The protocol was immunoSEQ multiplex PCR, while the TCRdb copy is restricted to in-frame clones and leaves out a portion. This sample has about 210,000 clones, with 75% to 85% found just once. The sample was peripheral blood. All receptors come from a man over 45 with active or convalescent COVID-19.

The rearrangement uses TRBV11-2 and TRBJ2-1, with TRBD2 matching over 8 bases. V shed 5 bases and J 3 bases; nucleotides not matched to a gene: 12. The CDR3 length is 17 residues. Germline CDR1 SGHAT, CDR2 FQNNGV. The CDR3 nucleotides are TGTGCCAGCAGCGCCCGTTTACTAGCGGCAGGCTACAATGAGCAGTTCTTC. This encodes CASSARLLAAGYNEQFF.

This clone occurred once. The J gene is TRBJ2-2, the V gene TRBV6-5; 15 nucleotides match TRBD2. There are 15 residues in the CDR3. The germline V gene has CDR1 MNHEY and CDR2 SVGAGI. The trim removed 10 bases at V and 6 bases at J, leaving 6 bases unmatched. CDR3 in DNA: TGTGCCACCGGACTAGCGGGAGGGTCGTCCGGGGAGCTGTTTTTT. Translated: CATGLAGGSSGELFF.

This clone was seen only once. The chain employs TRBV18 and TRBJ1-6; 8 nucleotides line up with TRBD1. In germline, CDR1 is KGHSH, CDR2 LQKENI. With V trimmed by 3 bases and J by 6 bases, 1 base remained unmatched. The CDR3 sequence is 14 residues long. The CDR3 here is CASSPGQGNSPLHF. The CDR3 DNA reads TGTGCCAGCTCACCTGGACAGGGTAATTCACCCCTCCACTTT.

This clone appeared a few times. Other DNA sequences from this sample encode an identical CDR3 as well. The chain recombines TRBV3-1 (or the pseudogene TRBV3-2) with TRBJ1-6, with 9 bases fitting TRBD1. CDR3 size: 16 residues. Germline assignment: CDR1 LGHDT and CDR2 YNNKEL (reference sequence). V trimming: 0 bases; J trimming: 10 bases; junction bases outside the gene matches: 7. The CDR3 nucleotides read TGTGCCAGCAGCCAAGATTGGGACAGGGCGCGATCACCCCTCCACTTT. Amino acids: CASSQDWDRARSPLHF.

The gene calls are TRBV15 and TRBJ1-5, with D maybe TRBD1 (6 bases). V lost 4 bases and J 2 bases, leaving 24 bases between the germline ends. The germline gives CDR1 LNHNV, CDR2 YYDKDF (reference sequence). This CDR3 comprises 19 residues. The CDR3 coding sequence is TGTGCCACCAGCACAACAGTAAGAGGGGGTGGTGGTGGCAATCAGCCCCAGCATTTT. Protein product: CATSTTVRGGGGGNQPQHF.

J is TRBJ2-1 and V is TRBV7-2; maybe TRBD2 (6 bases). The CDR3 consists of 17 residues. V was cut by 5 bases and J by 7 bases, with 24 bases left in between. Germline values: CDR1 SGHTA, CDR2 FQGNSA. The CDR3 reads CASSRRGGLRGVNEQFF. The CDR3 DNA follows: TGTGCCAGCAGCCGCAGAGGTGGACTACGGGGAGTGAATGAGCAGTTCTTC.

The CDR3 reads CASSFQSSGASTDTQYF. The DNA for the CDR3 is TGTGCCAGCAGCTTTCAGTCTAGCGGGGCTAGCACAGATACGCAGTATTTT. This rearrangement joins TRBV5-5 to TRBJ2-3; 9 bases are shared with TRBD2. This CDR3 region has 17 residues. V was pared by 2 bases and J by 0 bases, with 7 bases of the junction left unmatched. The V gene's germline CDR1 is SGHKS and CDR2 YYEKEE (reference sequence).

The rearrangement links TRBV29-1 to TRBJ2-3, with 13 bases fitting TRBD2. CDR1 and CDR2 from the germline V gene are SQVTM and ANQGSEA. V lost 5 bases to trimming and J lost 5 bases; unmatched junction nucleotides: 22. The CDR3 spans 20 residues. CDR3 sequence reads: CSVRPQTGTSGTGSGDTQYF. CDR3 sequence (DNA): TGCAGCGTTCGACCCCAAACCGGGACTAGCGGGACAGGATCGGGAGATACGCAGTATTTT.

The rearrangement joins TRBV3-1 (or the pseudogene TRBV3-2) to TRBJ1-4, with TRBD1 matching over 7 bases. This CDR3 spans 18 amino acids. Trimming removed 0 bases from V and 4 bases from J; junction bases left unmatched: 11. Germline lookup yields CDR1 LGHDT and CDR2 YNNKEL (reference sequence). The CDR3 loop reads CASSQDVRGRVGNEKLFF. In DNA, the CDR3 is TGTGCCAGCAGCCAAGACGTTAGGGGGCGGGTAGGTAATGAAAAACTGTTTTTT.

This sequence joins TRBV10-3 and TRBJ2-2; TRBD1 matches at 10 bases. There are 15 residues in the CDR3. Germline loops: CDR1 ENHRY, CDR2 SYGVKD. V dropped 5 bases and J dropped 7; count of bases not matched to a gene: 7. CDR3 loop: CAISQSGTGDGELFF. The CDR3, as DNA: TGTGCCATCAGTCAATCCGGGACAGGGGACGGGGAGCTGTTTTTT.

The rearrangement links TRBV7-2 to TRBJ1-2; no reliable D call. The V gene lost 2 bases and the J gene lost 1 base, with 8 bases spanning the gap. The CDR3 runs 14 residues. Germline V CDR1 and CDR2: SGHTA, FQGNSA. CDR3 amino acids: CASSLTRDNYGYTF. As DNA, the CDR3 is TGTGCCAGCAGCTTAACTCGGGATAACTATGGCTACACCTTC.

The chain uses TRBV5-1 and TRBJ1-2; 9 bases agree with TRBD1. Germline V gene data show CDR1 as SGHRS and CDR2 as YFSETQ. The CDR3 has 15 residues. The ends lost 0 bases at V and 5 bases at J; junction bases unmatched: 5. CDR3 nucleotide sequence: TGCGCCAGCAGCTTGGCCGGGACAGGGATGTATGGCTACACCTTC. Translation gives CASSLAGTGMYGYTF.

Here the CDR3 reads CASSLGHPVDTEAFF. CDR3 in DNA: TGTGCCAGCAGCTTAGGACACCCCGTGGACACTGAAGCTTTCTTT. V is TRBV5-4 and J is TRBJ1-1; D may be TRBD1 (5 bases). The V end lost 2 bases, the J end lost 3 bases, and 14 bases lay between the germline ends. This CDR3 contains 15 residues. Germline V gene sequence: CDR1 SGHNT, CDR2 YYREEE (reference sequence).

The CDR3 reads CASSLLGGDYNEQFF. DNA for the CDR3: TGTGCCAGCAGTTTATTGGGGGGGGATTACAATGAGCAGTTCTTC. V is TRBV28 and J is TRBJ2-1, with TRBD2 identical over 7 bases. The V and J ends lost 1 base and 4 bases, in that order; junction bases with no gene match: 4. Germline assignment: CDR1 MDHEN and CDR2 SYDVKM. This CDR3 region has 15 residues.

This chain joins TRBV27 and TRBJ2-1, with 10 positions matching TRBD2. In germline, CDR1 is MNHEY, CDR2 SMNVEV (reference sequence). This CDR3 contains 13 residues. J was trimmed by 4 bases and V by 7 bases; bases with no gene match: 1. The CDR3 is CASKGLAYNEQFF. The CDR3 DNA sequence: TGTGCCAGCAAGGGACTAGCGTACAATGAGCAGTTCTTC.

The chain couples TRBV19 to TRBJ2-7, with TRBD1 matching over 8 bases. This CDR3 has 14 amino acids. Germline CDR1 LNHDA, CDR2 SQIVND (reference sequence). V gave up 5 bases and J gave up 3 bases; unmatched junction bases: 6. CDR3 coding DNA: TGTGCCAGTAGTCTCCGGACAGGGAGCTACGAGCAGTACTTC. Its protein is CASSLRTGSYEQYF.

The chain links TRBV2 to TRBJ1-1; 8 bases are a match to TRBD1. Trimming took 7 bases from V and 3 from J; bases not matched to a gene: 7. The CDR3 runs 14 residues. Germline V gives CDR1 SNHLY, CDR2 FYNNEI. CDR3 sequence: CASILDRVDTEAFF. The CDR3 DNA sequence: TGTGCCAGCATTCTGGACAGGGTGGACACTGAAGCTTTCTTT.

The chain links TRBV2 to TRBJ1-3; D call uncertain. Between the trimmed V and J ends, which lost 4 bases and 0 bases, there was a span of 10 bases. Germline V gene sequence: CDR1 SNHLY, CDR2 FYNNEI. The CDR3 extends over 15 amino acids. Written as DNA, the CDR3 is TGTGCCAGCAGTGTATCGAGTGGCTCTGGAAACACCATATATTTT. Translating gives CASSVSSGSGNTIYF.

This rearrangement joins TRBV7-8 to TRBJ1-5; no reliable D call. The V gene lost 2 bases and the J gene lost 1 base, with 9 bases spanning the gap. CDR3 length equals 15 residues. In germline, CDR1 is SGHVS, CDR2 FQNEAQ. The chain's CDR3 is CASSLNNPSNQPQHF. In nucleotides, the CDR3 is TGTGCCAGCAGCTTAAACAATCCCAGCAATCAGCCCCAGCATTTT.

The rearrangement links TRBV6-2 or TRBV6-3 to TRBJ2-7, with D possibly TRBD1 on 5 matching bases. The CDR3 has 13 residues. Looked up from germline, CDR1 is MNHEY and CDR2 is SVGEGT. Deletions cut 1 base from V and 5 bases from J, with 9 bases between. The CDR3, as DNA: TGTGCCAGCAGTTACTTTACAGGCAACGAGCAGTACTTC. This encodes CASSYFTGNEQYF.

V usage is TRBV24-1 and J usage is TRBJ1-5; 7 bases are a match to TRBD1. The V gene end was trimmed by 9 bases and the J gene end by 6 bases; junction bases not matched to a gene: 7. Germline V CDR1 and CDR2: KGHDR, SFDVKD. This CDR3 comprises 13 residues. DNA of the CDR3: TGTGCCACCTCCCTTGCAGGGGGTCAGCCCCAGCATTTT. Residues: CATSLAGGQPQHF.

The chain combines TRBV2 with TRBJ2-2, with D maybe TRBD2 (5 bases). Trimming took 8 bases from V and 5 from J, leaving 15 bases between them. The CDR3 is 14 residues long. Germline V CDR1 and CDR2: SNHLY, FYNNEI. In DNA, the CDR3 is TGTGCCAGCTGGGCGGGTCGGGGAACCGGGGAGCTGTTTTTT. Translating it yields CASWAGRGTGELFF.

The chain links TRBV10-2 to TRBJ2-2; D unresolved. The CDR3 totals 13 residues. CDR1 WSHSY and CDR2 SAAADI come from the germline V gene. Between the trimmed V and J ends, which lost 0 bases and 6 bases, there was a span of 5 bases. The CDR3 loop reads CASSESYAGELFF. As DNA, the CDR3 is TGCGCCAGCAGTGAGTCATATGCCGGGGAGCTGTTTTTT.

In this sample, this clone turned up once. The rearrangement uses TRBV7-2 and TRBJ1-2; 8 bases are shared with TRBD1. CDR1 and CDR2 (germline): SGHTA, FQGNSA. The V segment lost 1 base and the J segment 4 bases; nucleotides outside the gene matches: 5. The CDR3 spans 15 residues. The CDR3 coding sequence is TGTGCCAGCAGCTTAGGGACAGGGCCCGGCTATGGCTACACCTTC. Translation gives CASSLGTGPGYGYTF.

This sequence joins TRBV7-9 and TRBJ2-2, with D unresolved. Germline CDR1 is SEHNR and CDR2 is FQNEAQ (reference sequence). This CDR3 comprises 15 residues. V was cut by 5 bases and J by 1 base, with 11 bases left in between. Here the CDR3 DNA reads TGTGCCAGCAGCCCATTATTACAGAACACCGGGGAGCTGTTTTTT. Encoded protein: CASSPLLQNTGELFF.

V and J are TRBV5-8 and TRBJ1-1, with TRBD1 matching over 8 bases. The junction had 9 bases not matched to a gene; V was cut back by 5 bases and J by 6 bases. The CDR3 totals 14 residues. CDR1 and CDR2 from the germline V gene are SGHTS and YDEGEE. The CDR3 loop is CASSSPGQGSEAFF. CDR3 sequence (DNA): TGTGCCAGCAGTTCACCCGGACAGGGCTCTGAAGCTTTCTTT. Using reference TRBV5-8 and TRBJ1-1 for the parts outside the CDR3, the full variable domain is EAGVTQSPTHLIKTRGQQATLRCSPISGHTSVYWYQQALGLGLQFLLWYDEGEERNRGNFPPRFSGRQFPNYSSELNVNALELEDSALYLCASSSPGQGSEAFFGQGTRLTVV.

This sequence joins TRBV28 and TRBJ2-5, with TRBD2 matching over 10 bases. V lost 2 bases to trimming and J lost 5 bases; unmatched junction nucleotides: 2. The CDR3 has 14 amino acids. The germline V gene has CDR1 MDHEN and CDR2 SYDVKM. The CDR3 protein is CASSLSGGAETQYF. The CDR3 region has the DNA TGTGCCAGCAGTTTAAGCGGGGGGGCTGAGACCCAGTACTTC.

CDR3 nucleotide sequence: TGTGCCAGCAGCCAAGAAACGGGGGGGATCACCGGGGAGCTGTTTTTT. It specifies CASSQETGGITGELFF. This chain joins TRBV14 and TRBJ2-2; TRBD2 agrees at 8 bases. Trimming cost V 0 bases and J 4 bases; bases outside gene matches: 4. Germline lookup yields CDR1 SGHDN and CDR2 FVKESK. This CDR3 has 16 residues.

The chain employs TRBV27 and TRBJ2-7; maybe TRBD2 (5 bases). Germline CDR1 MNHEY, CDR2 SMNVEV (reference sequence). CDR3 length equals 14 residues. Trimming left V 6 bases short and J 6 bases short, with 18 bases between. The CDR3 DNA follows: TGTGCCAGCAGCCCTGGGCCTTTGAGCGGCGAGCAGTACTTC. Translated, it gives CASSPGPLSGEQYF.

The chain uses TRBV5-1 and TRBJ1-4; D is unclear. This CDR3 has 16 amino acids. Trimming removed 0 bases at V and 0 bases at J, with 9 bases between. Germline CDR1 SGHRS, CDR2 YFSETQ. CDR3 residues: CASSLAAGATNEKLFF. CDR3 nucleotide sequence: TGCGCCAGCAGCTTGGCCGCGGGTGCAACTAATGAAAAACTGTTTTTT.